The T cell receptor (beta chain) described here comes from a study of cytomegalovirus exposure and HLA in healthy donors. Germline V gene data show CDR1 as SNHLY and CDR2 as FYNNEI. Trimming shortened V by 5 bases and J by 6 bases, and 14 bases separated the two germline ends. The length of the CDR3 is 13 residues. Regarding this clone: Its antigen is as yet unknown.

Study outcomes and limitations: The study labeled fewer than 200 TCR beta chains cytomegalovirus-associated. A likely sequencing artifact accounted for one observed cluster of highly shared sequence variants. In a later analysis, V- and J-gene trimming of beta chains associated with a DCLRE1C missense variant, replicated independently. Previously analyzed data showed that most TCR beta V segments were productive at a frequency of about 87% or about 30%.

The PCR contained 60 Vbeta and 13 Jbeta primers. Here immunoSEQ multiplex PCR was the method, and the copy in TCRdb shows in-frame clones only, minus some. The sample includes over 110,000 clones, roughly 79% of them seen just once. J is TRBJ2-7 and V is TRBV2; tentative D call: TRBD1 (5 bases). The receptor's source is a man younger than 30 in good health and CMV-seronegative. Sequenced material: PBMCs. CDR3 sequence reads: CASSLTRGSEQYF. CDR3 sequence (DNA): TGTGCCAGCAGTCTTACAAGGGGCTCCGAGCAGTACTTC.